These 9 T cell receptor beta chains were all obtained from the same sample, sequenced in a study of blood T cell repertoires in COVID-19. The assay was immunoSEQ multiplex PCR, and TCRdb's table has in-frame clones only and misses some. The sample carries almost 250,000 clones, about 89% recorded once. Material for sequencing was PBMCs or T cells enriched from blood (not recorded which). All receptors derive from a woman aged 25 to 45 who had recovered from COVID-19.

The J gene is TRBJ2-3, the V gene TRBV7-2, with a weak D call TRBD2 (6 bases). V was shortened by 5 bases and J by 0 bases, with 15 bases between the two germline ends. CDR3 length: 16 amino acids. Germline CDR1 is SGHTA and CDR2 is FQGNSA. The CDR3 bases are TGTGCCAGCAGCGCGCGGGGTGTCCTTAGCACAGATACGCAGTATTTT. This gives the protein CASSARGVLSTDTQYF.

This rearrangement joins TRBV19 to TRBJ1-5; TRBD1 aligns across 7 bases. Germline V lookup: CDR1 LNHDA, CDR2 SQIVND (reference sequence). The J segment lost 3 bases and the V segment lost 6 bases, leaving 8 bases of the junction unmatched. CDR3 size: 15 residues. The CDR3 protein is CASRGGTEYNQPQHF. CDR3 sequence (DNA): TGTGCCAGTAGAGGCGGGACAGAATACAATCAGCCCCAGCATTTT. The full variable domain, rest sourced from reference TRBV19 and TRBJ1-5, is DGGITQSPKYLFRKEGQNVTLSCEQNLNHDAMYWYRQDPGQGLRLIYYSQIVNDFQKGDIAEGYSVSREKKESFPLTVTSAQKNPTAFYLCASRGGTEYNQPQHFGDGTRLSIL.

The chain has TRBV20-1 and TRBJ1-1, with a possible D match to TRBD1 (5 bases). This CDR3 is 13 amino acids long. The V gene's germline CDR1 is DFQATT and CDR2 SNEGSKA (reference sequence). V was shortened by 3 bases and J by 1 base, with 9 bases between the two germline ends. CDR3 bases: TGCAGTGCTAGTTGGGGGGAGAACACTGAAGCTTTCTTT. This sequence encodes CSASWGENTEAFF.

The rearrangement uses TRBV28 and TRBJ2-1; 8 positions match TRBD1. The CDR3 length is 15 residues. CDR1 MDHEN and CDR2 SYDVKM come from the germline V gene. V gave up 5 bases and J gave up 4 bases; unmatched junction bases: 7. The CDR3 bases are TGTGCCAGCAGTCACCTCCGGGACAGGTACAATGAGCAGTTCTTC. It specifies CASSHLRDRYNEQFF.

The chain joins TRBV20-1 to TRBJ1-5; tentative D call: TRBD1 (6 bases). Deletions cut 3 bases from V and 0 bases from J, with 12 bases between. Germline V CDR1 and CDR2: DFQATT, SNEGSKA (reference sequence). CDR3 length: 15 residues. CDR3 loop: CSASPGQFSNQPQHF. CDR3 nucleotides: TGCAGTGCTAGTCCCGGACAGTTTAGCAATCAGCCCCAGCATTTT.

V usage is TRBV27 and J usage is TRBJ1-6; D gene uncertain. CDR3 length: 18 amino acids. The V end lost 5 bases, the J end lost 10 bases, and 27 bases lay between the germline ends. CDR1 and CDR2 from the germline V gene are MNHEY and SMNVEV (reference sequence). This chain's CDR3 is CASSPSPQAPPMESPLHF. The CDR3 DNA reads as TGTGCCAGCAGTCCGAGCCCCCAGGCCCCGCCGATGGAATCACCCCTCCACTTT.

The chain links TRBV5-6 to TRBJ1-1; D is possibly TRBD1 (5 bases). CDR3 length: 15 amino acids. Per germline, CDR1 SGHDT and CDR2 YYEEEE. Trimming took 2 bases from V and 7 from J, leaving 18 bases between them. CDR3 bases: TGTGCCAGCAGCTTAAATGGGAGGGAGGGGAATGAAGCTTTCTTT. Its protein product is CASSLNGREGNEAFF.

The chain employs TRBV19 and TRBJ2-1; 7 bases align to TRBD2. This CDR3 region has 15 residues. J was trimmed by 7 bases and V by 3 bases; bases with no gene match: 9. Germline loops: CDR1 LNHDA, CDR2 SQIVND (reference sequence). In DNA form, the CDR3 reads TGTGCCAGTAGTATCCGGGACTATCTGGGGAATGAGCAGTTCTTC. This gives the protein CASSIRDYLGNEQFF.

CDR3 residues: CASRNRGGTGELFF. The CDR3 region has the DNA TGTGCCAGCAGAAACAGGGGTGGGACCGGGGAGCTGTTTTTT. The J gene is TRBJ2-2, the V gene TRBV6-5, with 7 bases fitting TRBD1. Germline V gene sequence: CDR1 MNHEY, CDR2 SVGAGI. With V trimmed by 6 bases and J by 5 bases, 6 bases remained unmatched. The CDR3 spans 14 residues.